These T cell receptor beta chains were read from a single sample in a study of cytomegalovirus exposure and HLA in healthy donors. Repertoires were generated with immunoSEQ multiplex PCR, while TCRdb's copy carries only in-frame clones and drops some. The data show roughly 130,000 clones, around 85% seen once. Input material: PBMCs. The receptors were sampled from a young man in good health and CMV-seronegative. Each CDR3 is given with its conserved first and last residue. A D gene is named only where the DNA matches it firmly. Clone size is shown for a subset of rows, as once, few, many or a class of expanded clone.

d_call clone_size j_call v_call cdr3_nt cdr3_aa
TRBD1 NA TRBJ1-2 TRBV7-2 TGTGCCAGCAGCCCTGCCTTAGTCAGGGGGGTCTATGGCTACACCTTC CASSPALVRGVYGYTF
NA NA TRBJ1-1 TRBV5-1 TGCGCCAGCAGCTTGGGACCGGGGATGAACACTGAAGCTTTCTTT CASSLGPGMNTEAFF
NA NA TRBJ2-3 TRBV11-1 TGTGCCAGCAGCTTAGCGTCGGGGATAAGCACAGATACGCAGTATTTT CASSLASGISTDTQYF
TRBD2 NA TRBJ2-7 TRBV7-6 TGTGCCAGCAGCCTGAGACTAGCGGGAGAGAGCGAGCAGTACTTC CASSLRLAGESEQYF
TRBD1 NA TRBJ2-7 TRBV6-5 TGTGCCAGCAGTTCCGGGACAGGGTGGCCTGAGCAGTACTTC CASSSGTGWPEQYF
NA NA TRBJ1-3 TRBV5-1 TGCGCCAGCAGCTCTGACACGGCAGGAAACACCATATATTTT CASSSDTAGNTIYF
TRBD2 NA TRBJ2-1 TRBV13 TGTGCCAGCAGGGTAGCGGGGGGGCATCATGAGCAGTTCTTC CASRVAGGHHEQFF
NA once TRBJ1-4 TRBV7-2 TGTGCCAGCAGCTCTATGACAGGCAGCGTAGGGAAACTGTTTTTT CASSSMTGSVGKLFF
NA NA TRBJ2-5 TRBV5-1 TGCGCCAGCAGCTTGGAAGGGACACAAGAGACCCAGTACTTC CASSLEGTQETQYF
NA once TRBJ1-2 TRBV5-6 TGTGCCAGCAGCTTCCAATCAGGATACGGCTACACCTTC CASSFQSGYGYTF
NA NA TRBJ2-5 TRBV5-6 TGTGCCAGCAGCTACACATCAGGGATGGAGCAGTACTTC CASSYTSGMEQYF
NA NA TRBJ1-2 TRBV27 TGTGCCAGCAGTCCGTACCAGGGGAACGACTATGGCTACACCTTC CASSPYQGNDYGYTF
NA many TRBJ1-2 TRBV9 TGTGCCAGCAGCAAGCAGGCGTCCGGCTACACCTTC CASSKQASGYTF
NA NA TRBJ2-6 TRBV10-3 TGTGCCATCGGACAATTCTCTGGGGCCAACGTCCTGACTTTC CAIGQFSGANVLTF
NA once TRBJ1-2 TRBV5-6 TGTGCCAGCAGCCCGGGGGGGCCTAGAGTGGCTGGCTACACCTTC CASSPGGPRVAGYTF
NA NA TRBJ2-3 TRBV6-4 TGTGCCAGCAGTGACAACTATCCCACAGATACGCAGTATTTT CASSDNYPTDTQYF
NA NA TRBJ1-5 TRBV29-1 TGCAGCGTTGGGGGGGGATTTGATCAGCCCCAGCATTTT CSVGGGFDQPQHF
TRBD1 NA TRBJ1-6 TRBV6-6 TGTGCCAGCAGCAAGACAGGGGTTTGGGCCCTCCACTTT CASSKTGVWALHF
NA NA TRBJ2-2 TRBV10-3 TGTGCCATCAGTGAGTCTCCGGGCGGGGAGCTGTTTTTT CAISESPGGELFF
TRBD1 NA TRBJ1-5 TRBV2 TGTGCCAGCACCCGGGACAGAAATCAGCCCCAGCATTTT CASTRDRNQPQHF
TRBD1 NA TRBJ2-5 TRBV2 TGTGCCAGCAGTTATGACAGGGAAGAGACCCAGTACTTC CASSYDREETQYF
NA NA TRBJ1-1 TRBV7-2 TGTGCCAGCAGCTTAGCTCGCAGGGCTGAAGCTTTCTTT CASSLARRAEAFF
TRBD2 NA TRBJ2-1 TRBV5-4 TGTGCCAGCAGTTCGGGACTAGCGGGAACCTTTGCTGAGCAGTTCTTC CASSSGLAGTFAEQFF